The present T cell receptor (beta chain) was sequenced within a study of blood T cell repertoires in COVID-19. In this sample, this clone turned up a few times. CDR1 is SNHLY and CDR2 is FYNNEI in the germline V gene. This CDR3 has 14 residues. V lost 7 bases and J lost 2, with 9 bases in between. Generated by immunoSEQ multiplex PCR, the TCRdb table keeps only in-frame clones and is missing some. The profile shows roughly 59,000 clones, approximately 80% of them singletons. This clonotype was sampled from a human donor in a cohort sampled during active COVID-19. Sequenced sample: peripheral blood. This sequence joins TRBV2 and TRBJ2-6; a weak D match, TRBD1 (6 bases). CDR3 DNA sequence: TGTGCCAGCATGACAGGTCCTGGGGCCAACGTCCTGACTTTC. Protein: CASMTGPGANVLTF.